The clone carrying this T cell receptor (beta chain) was recorded a few times. Its antigen is not identified. In germline, CDR1 is ENHRY, CDR2 SYGVKD. The CDR3 is made up of 13 amino acids. Deletions cut 8 bases from V and 5 bases from J, with 13 bases between. This sample was included in a study of response to subunit inactivated influenza vaccine. Points from the study as a whole: The authors put forward the suggestion that each seasonal influenza vaccination may bring in only a limited number of new T cells.

Each CDR3 protein is one row after TCRdb ran MiXCR on the RT-PCR reads. The data show 400,000 to 650,000 distinct CDR3 sequences, with approximately 7.3% seen just once and 10% to 15% held by the top ten. The clonotype was recovered from a man aged 50-75 years who received an inactivated influenza vaccine. Sequenced here: PBMCs from blood, sampled 23 to 25 months after vaccination. The chain recombines TRBV10-3 with TRBJ2-1; either TRBD1 or TRBD2 may fit D (5 bases each). CDR3 region: CAIAGTGDNEQFF. CDR3 nucleotides: TGTGCCATCGCCGGGACCGGAGACAATGAGCAGTTCTTC.